The clone carrying this T cell receptor beta chain was found many times. Its antigen is unknown. The data are from a study of T cells in Graves' hyperthyroidism and ophthalmopathy. Researchers took RNA transcripts and amplified the TCR beta CDR3 regions from them. Using the HTBI primer set, a first-round RT-PCR was run on the TCR CDR3. TCRdb used MiXCR to reprocess the multiplex PCR reads, holding one entry per CDR3 protein. The sample lists under 350,000 distinct CDR3 sequences, around a fifth seen once, with about 50% in the top ten. CDR1 is LGHDT and CDR2 is YNNKEL in the germline V gene (reference sequence). Between the trimmed V and J ends, which lost 3 bases and 5 bases, there was a span of 10 bases. The length of the CDR3 is 13 residues. Whole-study findings and limits: The majority of expanded thyroid clonotypes above 0.001 also appeared in blood.

A lack of ophthalmopathy progression within 18 months defined stable Graves' hyperthyroidism. Sequencing was performed on blood. The sequence was collected from a woman between 50 and 59 years old with Graves' hyperthyroidism. The chain carries TRBV3-1 and TRBJ2-5; D not certain. The CDR3 sequence is CASSQLLGETQYF. The CDR3 bases are TGTGCCAGCAGCCAGTTACTCGGGGAGACCCAGTACTTC.